This T cell receptor (beta chain) comes out of a study of beta chain features in type 1 diabetes. This CDR3 has 15 amino acids. The V gene end was trimmed by 6 bases and the J gene end by 3 bases; junction bases not matched to a gene: 8. Per germline, CDR1 SEHNR and CDR2 FQNEAQ (reference sequence). The investigators reverse transcribed all of the isolated RNA, so they sequenced expressed TCRB transcripts. Sequencing used immunoSEQ multiplex PCR; TCRdb keeps in-frame clones, though not all of them. The table has some 150,000 clones, 9% to 9.5% seen once. Sequenced sample: central memory CD4+ T cells from blood. The clonotype was recovered from a man younger than 35 in good health. This chain links TRBV7-9 with TRBJ1-5, with 7 bases lining up with TRBD1. CDR3 nucleotide sequence: TGTGCCAGCAGTTCGGACAGGATTCCCAATCAGCCCCAGCATTTT. Translation: CASSSDRIPNQPQHF. Based on the CDR3 plus reference TRBV7-9 and TRBJ1-5, the full variable domain is DTGVSQNPRHKITKRGQNVTFRCDPISEHNRLYWYRQTLGQGPEFLTYFQNEAQLEKSRLLSDRFSAERPKGSFSTLEIQRTEQGDSAMYLCASSSDRIPNQPQHFGDGTRLSIL.